The 6 T cell receptor beta chains given below trace back to one sample, sequenced in a study of cytomegalovirus exposure and HLA in healthy donors. A multiplex PCR was run with 60 Vbeta primers and 13 Jbeta primers. The method was immunoSEQ multiplex PCR; TCRdb's version includes in-frame clones alone and lacks a portion of them. The repertoire holds about 210,000 clones, with about 80% as singletons. Sequences were obtained from PBMCs. These receptors came from a middle-aged man in good health and CMV-seropositive.

The chain combines TRBV7-2 with TRBJ1-2; D unresolved. The CDR3 runs 12 residues. V dropped 3 bases and J dropped 8 bases, with 10 bases sitting between them. Germline assignment: CDR1 SGHTA and CDR2 FQGNSA. The CDR3 nucleotides are TGTGCCAGCAGCTTGAAGACAATGGGCTACACCTTC. As protein: CASSLKTMGYTF.

The sample holds one count of this clone. This likely comes from a read error, as the CDR3 has no conserved phenylalanine or tryptophan at its end. This rearrangement joins TRBV7-9 to TRBJ2-7; D gene ambiguous. The CDR3 is 16 residues long. The V and J ends lost 0 bases and 0 bases respectively, with 12 bases between them. From germline, CDR1 is SEHNR and CDR2 FQNEAQ (reference sequence). The DNA of the CDR3 is TGTGCCAGCAGCTTAGCGTTACGCGGTAACTCCTACGAGCAGTACCTC. It encodes CASSLALRGNSYEQYL.

V usage is TRBV5-4 and J usage is TRBJ1-4, with TRBD1 matching 12 bases. This CDR3 contains 15 residues. Germline V gene sequence: CDR1 SGHNT, CDR2 YYREEE (reference sequence). After removal of 4 bases from V and 8 bases from J, the junction contained 6 bases not matched to a gene. This CDR3 is CASSGTGGFGEKLFF. CDR3 DNA: TGTGCCAGCAGCGGGACAGGGGGCTTTGGGGAAAAACTGTTTTTT.

This chain's CDR3 is CSVTRADYNEQFF. CDR3 in DNA: TGCAGCGTGACGAGGGCCGACTACAATGAGCAGTTCTTC. The chain employs TRBV29-1 and TRBJ2-1; D might be TRBD2 (5 bases). Germline lookup yields CDR1 SQVTM and CDR2 ANQGSEA. CDR3 length: 13 amino acids. Trimming removed 6 bases at V and 3 bases at J, with 12 bases between.

This chain uses TRBV5-1 with TRBJ1-6; D perhaps matches TRBD1 (6 bases). Germline V CDR1 and CDR2: SGHRS, YFSETQ. Between the trimmed V and J ends, which lost 4 bases and 2 bases, there was a span of 10 bases. This CDR3 spans 15 amino acids. CDR3 residues: CASSPEGAYNSPLHF. Here the CDR3 DNA reads TGCGCCAGCAGCCCCGAGGGGGCCTATAATTCACCCCTCCACTTT.

The chain joins TRBV6-5 to TRBJ1-2, with TRBD1 as a possible D gene (5 bases). The CDR3 has 15 amino acids. Trimming took 2 bases from V and 4 from J, leaving 14 bases between them. From germline, CDR1 is MNHEY and CDR2 SVGAGI. Here the CDR3 reads CASSYPGAGFYGYTF. The CDR3 DNA is TGTGCCAGCAGTTACCCTGGGGCAGGCTTCTATGGCTACACCTTC.